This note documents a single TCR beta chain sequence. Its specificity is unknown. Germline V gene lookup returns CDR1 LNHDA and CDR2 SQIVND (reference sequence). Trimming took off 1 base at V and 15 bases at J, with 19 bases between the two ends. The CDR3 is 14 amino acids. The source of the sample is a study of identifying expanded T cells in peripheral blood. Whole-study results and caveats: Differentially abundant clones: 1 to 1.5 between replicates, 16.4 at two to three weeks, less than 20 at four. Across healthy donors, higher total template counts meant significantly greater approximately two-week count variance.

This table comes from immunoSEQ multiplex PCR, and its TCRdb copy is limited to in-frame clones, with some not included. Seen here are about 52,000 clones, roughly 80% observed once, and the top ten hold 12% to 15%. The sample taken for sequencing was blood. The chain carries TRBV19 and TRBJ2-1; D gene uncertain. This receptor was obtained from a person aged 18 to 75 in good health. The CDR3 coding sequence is TGTGCCAGTAGTATAGTGGGCCATCGAGACCGCCCGTTCTTC. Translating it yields CASSIVGHRDRPFF. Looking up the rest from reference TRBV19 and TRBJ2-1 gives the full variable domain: DGGITQSPKYLFRKEGQNVTLSCEQNLNHDAMYWYRQDPGQGLRLIYYSQIVNDFQKGDIAEGYSVSREKKESFPLTVTSAQKNPTAFYLCASSIVGHRDRPFFGPGTRLTVL.